What follows is one T cell receptor beta chain and its context. Its target is not known. A second 7 to 11 cycle PCR used barcoded and J-beta primers. A tag from a template-switch adaptor with 12 random nucleotides marked each cDNA molecule. Samples each returned at least 3 million CDR3-containing paired-end reads. One entry per CDR3 protein results from TCRdb running MiXCR on the 5' RACE reads. The sample records about a million distinct CDR3 sequences, 51% being singletons. Per the germline V gene, CDR1 is DFQATT and CDR2 is SNEGSKA (reference sequence). The trim removed 4 bases at V and 6 bases at J, leaving 4 bases unmatched. The CDR3 consists of 14 residues. This entry belongs to a study of blood T cells in healthy people across ages. Study conclusions and caveats: One million T cells yielded diversity estimates that were considered underestimates.

This chain uses TRBV20-1 with TRBJ2-1; 12 bases align to TRBD2. This sequence originates from a woman aged 55-75 years in good health. Sequencing was performed on blood. For the CDR3, the DNA is TGCAGTGCTAAATCTAGCGGGAGGGGCAATGAGCAGTTCTTC. This encodes CSAKSSGRGNEQFF.